This passage covers 4 T cell receptor beta chains from one sample sequenced in a study of blood T cell repertoires in COVID-19. The table came from immunoSEQ multiplex PCR; TCRdb's copy has only in-frame clones and leaves some out. The table lists some 96,000 clones, roughly 85% of them singletons. Source material: peripheral blood. Every receptor here comes from a man between 65 and 85 years old with active or convalescent COVID-19.

The rearrangement uses TRBV28 and TRBJ1-2, with a possible D match to TRBD1 (5 bases). CDR3 size: 13 residues. Between the trimmed V and J ends, which lost 3 bases and 4 bases, there was a span of 9 bases. Per germline, CDR1 MDHEN and CDR2 SYDVKM. This CDR3 is CASSFPGFYGYTF. The CDR3 DNA reads as TGTGCCAGCAGTTTCCCAGGGTTCTATGGCTACACCTTC.

This rearrangement joins TRBV28 to TRBJ2-1; the D gene is possibly TRBD2 (5 bases). This CDR3 comprises 14 residues. Germline lookup yields CDR1 MDHEN and CDR2 SYDVKM. The V and J ends lost 5 bases and 2 bases respectively, with 10 bases between them. Here the CDR3 DNA reads TGTGCCAGCAGTCCGAGCGGTCCCTACAATGAGCAGTTCTTC. This translates into CASSPSGPYNEQFF.

The chain links TRBV7-2 to TRBJ1-6, with TRBD1 matching 8 bases. The CDR3 contains 15 residues. CDR1 is SGHTA and CDR2 is FQGNSA in the germline V gene. The trim removed 3 bases at V and 9 bases at J, leaving 7 bases unmatched. The CDR3 reads CASSFLGQGSSPLHF. DNA of the CDR3: TGTGCCAGCAGCTTCCTCGGACAGGGAAGTTCACCCCTCCACTTT. Full variable domain (remainder filled in from reference TRBV7-2 and TRBJ1-6): GAGVSQSPSNKVTEKGKDVELRCDPISGHTALYWYRQSLGQGLEFLIYFQGNSAPDKSGLPSDRFSAERTGGSVSTLTIQRTQQEDSAVYLCASSFLGQGSSPLHFGNGTRLTVT.

The rearrangement joins TRBV18 to TRBJ2-7; 7 nucleotides align to TRBD1. This CDR3 region has 16 residues. Germline CDR1 and CDR2: KGHSH and LQKENI. V shed 3 bases and J 6 bases; nucleotides not matched to a gene: 14. The CDR3 reads CASSPGQRRTTGEQYF. The CDR3 DNA reads as TGTGCCAGCTCACCGGGACAGCGAAGAACTACTGGCGAGCAGTACTTC.